Detailed here is one T cell receptor (beta chain). Its antigen is undetermined. This sample is part of a study of T-cell memory formation after mild COVID-19. Germline CDR1 is MNHEY and CDR2 is SVGAGI. The CDR3 runs 20 residues. Trimming shortened V by 0 bases and J by 5 bases, and 28 bases separated the two germline ends. The study, taken as a whole, reports: Memory from before infection featured some responding clones, which suggests cross-reactive memory joined.

TCRdb re-called the 5' RACE reads through MiXCR, storing one row per CDR3 protein. The data hold around 80,000 distinct CDR3 sequences, with approximately 14% observed a single time. Sequencing was done on a sample of PBMCs or a T cell subset sorted from them (not recorded which). The sequence was obtained from an adult woman who had mild COVID-19 (a few samples of this study predate the infection). Cell type and time point are not known. The V and J genes are TRBV6-5 and TRBJ1-2; perhaps TRBD1 as D (6 bases). CDR3 sequence: CASSYSTGRGGARRQYGYTF. CDR3 in DNA: TGTGCCAGCAGTTACTCGACGGGGCGGGGGGGCGCCCGGCGCCAGTATGGCTACACCTTC.